This is a list of T cell receptor beta chains from one sample in a study of blood T cell repertoires in COVID-19. Profiling relied on immunoSEQ multiplex PCR, and the TCRdb table lists in-frame clones only, not all of them. This table holds about 250,000 clones, 86% found once. Source material: PBMCs or T cells enriched from blood (not recorded which). These TCRs come from a man younger than 35 who had recovered from COVID-19. The CDR3 runs from the conserved cysteine through the conserved F or W.

J gene | V gene | CDR3 protein
TRBJ2-5 | TRBV7-2 | CASSQRGIQETQYF
TRBJ1-1 | TRBV14 | CASSQGTYTEAFF
TRBJ2-7 | TRBV6-5 | CASSYRDRVSYEQYF
TRBJ2-1 | TRBV6-2/TRBV6-3 | CASSQDSRRNEQFF
TRBJ1-4 | TRBV21-1 | CASSKEGEVSRSEKLFF
TRBJ2-7 | TRBV3-1/TRBV3-2 | CASSQPPQGEQYF
TRBJ2-1 | TRBV19 | CASSLWTSGGNEQFF
TRBJ1-1 | TRBV9 | CASSVDPGGGSTEAFF
TRBJ2-1 | TRBV7-2 | CASSLVGTGNNEQFF
TRBJ2-3 | TRBV3-1/TRBV3-2 | CASSQVVASTDTQYF
TRBJ2-3 | TRBV2 | CASSETVPPVDTQYF
TRBJ1-1 | TRBV5-1 | CASSLQGMDTEAFF
TRBJ2-3 | TRBV4-1 | CASSQEGSSGISTDTQYF
TRBJ2-5 | TRBV11-2 | CASSSLHGQAERGETQYF
TRBJ1-5 | TRBV6-6 | CASRPNRVVNQPQHF
TRBJ1-1 | TRBV5-1 | CASSSGQGETEAFF
TRBJ2-7 | TRBV7-8 | CASSSRTSGSGDEQYF
TRBJ1-3 | TRBV3-1/TRBV3-2 | CASSQSPRTGGNTIYF
TRBJ1-5 | TRBV15 | CATSRGDRGLSQPQHF
TRBJ1-1 | TRBV4-1 | CASSQGARENTEAFF
TRBJ2-5 | TRBV6-4 | CASPAGLPQETQYF
TRBJ1-3 | TRBV18 | CASSPFTRLEGANTIYF
TRBJ1-2 | TRBV20-1 | CSVTETPGYTF
TRBJ1-6 | TRBV6-5 | CATGIGTLHF
TRBJ1-1 | TRBV7-9 | CASINQGNTEAFF
TRBJ1-4 | TRBV7-6 | CASSLGQGGEVEKLFF
TRBJ1-2 | TRBV12-3/TRBV12-4 | CASGLGQGYGYTF
TRBJ1-3 | TRBV6-5 | CASRGAGTVGNTIYF
TRBJ2-1 | TRBV19 | CASIGYQADEQFF
TRBJ2-2 | TRBV19 | CASSTSGANTGELFF
TRBJ2-5 | TRBV7-2 | CASSLRTGGGETQYF
TRBJ1-1 | TRBV30 | CAWSRGTANTEAFF
TRBJ2-7 | TRBV11-1 | CASSGRGIFSYEQYF
TRBJ1-2 | TRBV5-6 | CASSYRTGVVGYTF
TRBJ1-5 | TRBV10-3 | CAISRWNQPQHF
TRBJ1-4 | TRBV2 | CASKRGSNEKLFF
TRBJ1-5 | TRBV7-9 | CASSDGTGPYSNQPQHF
TRBJ2-2 | TRBV5-1 | CASSRGDTGLVGTGELFF
TRBJ2-7 | TRBV5-3 | CARSWEDPYEQYF
TRBJ2-7 | TRBV12-2 | CASRLIVAERSYEQYF
TRBJ2-7 | TRBV30 | CAWSPGTYEQYF
TRBJ2-1 | TRBV5-5 | CASSAPPGLAGYNEQFF
TRBJ1-1 | TRBV9 | CASVPQQGEAFF
TRBJ1-2 | TRBV5-1 | CASSRRGLDGYTF
TRBJ1-2 | TRBV7-8 | CASSPHAGRYGYTF
TRBJ1-1 | TRBV5-5 | CASSLITVNTEAFF
TRBJ2-1 | TRBV10-3 | CAISEPTGIQNEQFF
TRBJ1-4 | TRBV15 | CATSRNVRNEKLFF